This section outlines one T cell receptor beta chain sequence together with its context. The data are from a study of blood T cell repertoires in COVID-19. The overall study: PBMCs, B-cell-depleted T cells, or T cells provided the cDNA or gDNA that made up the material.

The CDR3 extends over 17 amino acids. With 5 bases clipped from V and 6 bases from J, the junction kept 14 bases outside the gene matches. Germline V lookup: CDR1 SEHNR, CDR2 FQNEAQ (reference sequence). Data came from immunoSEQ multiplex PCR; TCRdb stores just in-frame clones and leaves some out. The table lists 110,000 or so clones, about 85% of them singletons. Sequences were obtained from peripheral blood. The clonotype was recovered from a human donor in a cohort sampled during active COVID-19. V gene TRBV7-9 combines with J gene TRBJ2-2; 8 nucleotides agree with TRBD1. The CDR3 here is CASSRPDRAGSSGELFF. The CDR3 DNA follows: TGTGCCAGCAGCCGCCCGGACAGGGCAGGAAGTTCCGGGGAGCTGTTTTTT. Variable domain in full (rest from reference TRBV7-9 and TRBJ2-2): DTGVSQNPRHKITKRGQNVTFRCDPISEHNRLYWYRQTLGQGPEFLTYFQNEAQLEKSRLLSDRFSAERPKGSFSTLEIQRTEQGDSAMYLCASSRPDRAGSSGELFFGEGSRLTVL.